These 13 T cell receptor beta chains came from one sample sequenced in a study of OX40 agonist ivuxolimab in advanced cancers. Produced via immunoSEQ multiplex PCR; TCRdb's table is partial and in-frame only. The table lists approximately 74,000 clones, over 60% of them singletons, with 2% to 2.5% in the top ten. The specimen comprised CD4+ or CD8+ T cells sorted from blood, sampled in a trial of the OX40 agonist ivuxolimab. Every receptor here comes from an adult with an advanced solid tumor such as melanoma, head and neck, liver or kidney cancer.

CDR3 DNA sequence: TGCTCCGTGGGCCTCCTCACCGGGGAGCTGTTTTTT. Translation: CSVGLLTGELFF. The chain joins TRBV29-1 to TRBJ2-2; D gene unclear. The germline CDR1 and CDR2 sequences are SQVTM and ANQGSEA. The CDR3 is 12 residues long.

The V gene is TRBV28, the J gene TRBJ2-6; no reliable D call. CDR3 length: 14 amino acids. V lost 7 bases to trimming and J lost 0 bases, with 7 bases between them. From germline, CDR1 is MDHEN and CDR2 SYDVKM. This CDR3 is CASNDGSGANVLTF. CDR3 sequence (DNA): TGTGCCAGCAACGACGGCTCTGGGGCCAACGTCCTGACTTTC.

This chain links TRBV13 with TRBJ1-1; D is perhaps TRBD1 (6 bases). Trimming left V 4 bases short and J 6 bases short, with 15 bases between. Germline loops: CDR1 PRHDT, CDR2 FYEKMQ (reference sequence). The CDR3 has 14 amino acids. The CDR3 here is CASSYRDTGAEAFF. In nucleotides, the CDR3 is TGTGCCAGCAGCTACCGGGACACCGGGGCTGAAGCTTTCTTT.

The chain has TRBV18 and TRBJ1-5; TRBD1 matches at 7 bases. The germline gives CDR1 KGHSH, CDR2 LQKENI. V was clipped by 5 bases and J by 6 bases; unmatched bases: 4. The CDR3 is 13 amino acids. CDR3 region: CASSDGTAQPQHF. The CDR3 nucleotides are TGTGCCAGCTCAGATGGGACAGCTCAGCCCCAGCATTTT.

The gene calls are TRBV7-3 and TRBJ1-1, with D perhaps matching TRBD1 (5 bases). V lost 4 bases and J lost 3, with 15 bases in between. Germline V lookup: CDR1 SGHTA, CDR2 FQGTGA. The CDR3 spans 15 residues. The CDR3 sequence: CASSSPGKGYTEAFF. The CDR3 region has the DNA TGTGCCAGCAGCTCCCCGGGTAAGGGGTACACTGAAGCTTTCTTT. Based on the CDR3 plus reference TRBV7-3 and TRBJ1-1, the full variable domain is GAGVSQTPSNKVTEKGKYVELRCDPISGHTALYWYRQSLGQGPEFLIYFQGTGAADDSGLPNDRFFAVRPEGSVSTLKIQRTERGDSAVYLCASSSPGKGYTEAFFGQGTRLTVV.

The V and J genes are TRBV27 and TRBJ2-5; TRBD1 matches 7 bases. This CDR3 contains 15 residues. From germline, CDR1 is MNHEY and CDR2 SMNVEV (reference sequence). V trimming: 5 bases; J trimming: 4 bases; junction bases outside the gene matches: 10. In DNA, the CDR3 is TGTGCCAGCAGTATGGAAGACAGGGAAGGAGAGACCCAGTACTTC. It yields the protein CASSMEDREGETQYF.

V gene TRBV6-1 combines with J gene TRBJ1-1; D gene uncertain. The CDR3 extends over 13 amino acids. The V and J ends lost 4 bases and 1 base respectively, with 7 bases between them. Germline assignment: CDR1 MNHNS and CDR2 SASEGT. CDR3 sequence (DNA): TGTGCCAGCAGTGCAAATGGGAACACTGAAGCTTTCTTT. It is translated as CASSANGNTEAFF.

A few counts support this clone. The chain is built from TRBV18 and TRBJ2-5; TRBD2 matches 8 bases. Germline V CDR1 and CDR2: KGHSH, LQKENI. The CDR3 is 14 residues long. The V and J ends lost 2 bases and 3 bases, in that order; junction bases with no gene match: 2. CDR3 residues: CASSPTLAEETQYF. The CDR3 region has the DNA TGTGCCAGCTCACCAACACTAGCGGAAGAGACCCAGTACTTC.

V gene TRBV7-9 combines with J gene TRBJ1-4; 8 positions match TRBD1. V shed 5 bases and J 8 bases; nucleotides not matched to a gene: 7. This CDR3 is built from 14 residues. Germline CDR1 and CDR2: SEHNR and FQNEAQ (reference sequence). CDR3 in DNA: TGTGCCAGCAGCCCGGGACAGGTTGTCGAAAAACTGTTTTTT. Protein: CASSPGQVVEKLFF.

V usage is TRBV5-4 and J usage is TRBJ2-5; D possibly matches TRBD1 or TRBD2 (5 bases each). The J call is uncertain, as TRBJ2-7 better fits the DNA end. The CDR3 is 14 amino acids. Germline-derived CDR1 and CDR2 are SGHNT and YYREEE (reference sequence). The CDR3 spells CASSRTLDSYEQYF. The CDR3 DNA reads TGTGCCAGCAGCCGGACACTAGACTCCTACGAGCAGTACTTC.

This clone was seen only once. The rearrangement uses TRBV11-2 and TRBJ1-2, with 8 bases fitting TRBD1. The CDR3 length is 15 residues. In germline, CDR1 is SGHAT, CDR2 FQNNGV. The ends lost 4 bases at V and 4 bases at J; junction bases unmatched: 8. The CDR3, as DNA: TGTGCCAGCAGCTCGTCCGGGACAGGAACCTATGGCTACACCTTC. The encoded protein is CASSSSGTGTYGYTF.

The chain links TRBV11-2 to TRBJ2-3, with 10 bases aligning to TRBD2. J lost 2 bases, V lost 5 bases, and 10 bases had no gene match. The CDR3 runs to 17 residues. Germline CDR1 and CDR2: SGHAT and FQNNGV. The CDR3 DNA reads TGTGCCAGCAGCCCTGTTCGGGGACTAGCGTACACAGATACGCAGTATTTT. Translation gives CASSPVRGLAYTDTQYF.

The V call is TRBV6-1, the J call TRBJ2-4, with TRBD1 identical over 9 bases. This CDR3 is built from 15 residues. The V and J ends lost 7 bases and 5 bases, in that order; junction bases with no gene match: 9. Germline V lookup: CDR1 MNHNS, CDR2 SASEGT. The DNA of the CDR3 is TGTGCCAGCACCGCAAACCGACAGGGGGAAAACATTCAGTACTTC. It is translated as CASTANRQGENIQYF.